A selection of T cell receptor beta chains follows, all from one sample in a study. TCRdb analysed the reads with MiXCR anew, one entry per CDR3 protein. The sample lists a few hundred distinct CDR3 sequences, roughly 33% occurring once. Sequenced: CD8+ T cells (not recorded whether cultured). Every receptor here comes from a male donor. CDR3s include the opening cysteine and the closing phenylalanine or tryptophan. Each record gives: V gene, clone size, D gene, CDR3 protein. A D gene is named only where the DNA matches it firmly. Some rows mark clone size as missing; the rest say once, few, many or name a class of expanded clone.

TRBV27,-,TRBD1,CASSPGQGATGELFF
TRBV19,-,-,CASSLRNSYEQYF
TRBV27,-,TRBD1,CASRQGTGSGAFF
TRBV19,-,-,CAGSSYGADTQYF
TRBV19,medium-sized,-,CASSIRSSSEQYF
TRBV13,medium-sized,-,CASTIGLARGAGTGELFF
TRBV7-8,medium-sized,-,CASRFGTEGSGANVLTF
TRBV27,medium-sized,-,CASSLFATNTDTQYF
TRBV9,medium-sized,TRBD1,CASSFRDRGLGEQFF
TRBV27,-,-,CASSFSTAGRETQYF
TRBV19,large,TRBD2,CASSIFSGSMNEQFF
TRBV3-1,medium-sized,-,CASSQERGGRYTEAFF
TRBV10-1,-,TRBD2,CASRGLGGSSHNERFF
TRBV19,medium-sized,-,CASSMTGGTYGYTF
TRBV19,large,-,CASSIRSGDKQFF
TRBV19,-,-,CASSIRSPYGQYF
TRBV14,-,TRBD2,CASSFGSGNNEQFF
TRBV19,medium-sized,TRBD1,CASSTHTGANYGYTF
TRBV19,medium-sized,-,CASSPRSGSEQYF
TRBV19,few,-,CASRVTGTQYF
TRBV27,-,-,CASGFGQGDEKLFF
TRBV7-3,medium-sized,-,CASSLTGAQETQYF
TRBV19,few,-,CASSTRSGWELFF
TRBV19,-,TRBD1,CASSIFYGTDYGYTF
TRBV7-6,-,-,CASSPSPGVGPYEQYF
TRBV19,-,-,CASSIPAAWEQYF
TRBV28,-,-,CASSLFRGPESQYF
TRBV27,few,-,CASSFGAGGNEQFF
TRBV10-1,-,-,CASRGLDGSPYNEQFF
TRBV27,medium-sized,-,CASSLFPGLYGYTF
TRBV19,-,-,CASSSCSYGYTF
TRBV19,medium-sized,-,CATSVRSSYEQYF
TRBV4-1,-,-,CASSQDRTWGGYGQYF
TRBV18,-,-,CASSPPTFSYEQYF
TRBV19,medium-sized,TRBD2,CASSMTSGSLNEQFF
TRBV5-4,medium-sized,-,CASSSGPDSGNTIYF
TRBV19,medium-sized,TRBD1,CASTDGTAFTEAFF